This passage covers 22 T cell receptor beta chains from one sample sequenced in a study of breast tumors, draining lymph nodes, adjacent tissues. The lymph nodes were axillary draining lymph nodes from breast cancer patients. TCRdb re-called the multiplex PCR reads through MiXCR, storing one row per CDR3 protein. The sample shows more than 80,000 distinct CDR3 sequences, about 29% of them seen only once. The sequencing sample was made of axillary lymph node tissue. Receptor source: a female donor with breast cancer. Some clones in this sample may be carry-over from other donors' samples.

This clonotype appeared many times. J is TRBJ2-1 and V is TRBV4-1, with a tentative D call TRBD2 (6 bases). CDR1 MGHRA and CDR2 YSYEKL come from the germline V gene. CDR3 length: 17 amino acids. V was cut by 6 bases and J by 1 base, with 19 bases left in between. As DNA, the CDR3 is TGCGCCAGCAGGCCAAAAGCGGGTGAGGGTTCCTACAATGAGCAGTTCTTC. It yields the protein CASRPKAGEGSYNEQFF.

The table lists this clonotype with many counts. The rearrangement links TRBV4-3 to TRBJ2-1; a possible D gene is TRBD2 (5 bases). Germline V gene data show CDR1 as LGHNA and CDR2 as YSLEER. The length of the CDR3 is 17 residues. V was shortened by 1 base and J by 5 bases, with 18 bases between the two germline ends. CDR3 residues: CASSQVGRGLRDNEQFF. CDR3 DNA: TGCGCCAGCAGCCAAGTGGGAAGAGGCCTGCGGGACAATGAGCAGTTCTTC.

This clonotype showed up many times. DNA for the CDR3: TGCAGTGCTAGGGTGCCGGGACTAGCCCCTGGCTATACGCAGTATTTT. Encoded protein: CSARVPGLAPGYTQYF. V usage is TRBV20-1 and J usage is TRBJ2-3, with 9 bases aligning to TRBD2. The CDR3 contains 16 residues. The V gene end was trimmed by 3 bases and the J gene end by 7 bases; junction bases not matched to a gene: 14. CDR1 is DFQATT, CDR2 SNEGSKA, per germline (reference sequence).

This clonotype showed up many times. V and J are TRBV5-6 and TRBJ2-2; D is unclear. Germline CDR1 and CDR2: SGHDT and YYEEEE. Trimming removed 3 bases at V and 6 bases at J, with 9 bases between. This CDR3 comprises 13 residues. DNA of the CDR3: TGTGCCAGCAGCTCTCCAGGTGCCGGGGAGCTGTTTTTT. It is translated as CASSSPGAGELFF.

This clonotype was counted many times. V gene TRBV6-6 combines with J gene TRBJ2-3; D not resolved. This CDR3 has 16 amino acids. The V end was cut by 4 bases, the J end by 0 bases, with 14 bases between. CDR1 MNHNY and CDR2 SVGAGI come from the germline V gene (reference sequence). The CDR3 DNA reads TGTGCCAGCAGTTCCCCGACCCACGCTAGCACAGATACGCAGTATTTT. Protein sequence: CASSSPTHASTDTQYF.

This clonotype was seen only a few times. This may arise from a read error, as a much more abundant clone is one base away. The chain combines TRBV6-1 with TRBJ2-3; 8 bases align to TRBD2. V was clipped by 6 bases and J by 4 bases; unmatched bases: 9. The CDR3 has 15 amino acids. Germline V lookup: CDR1 MNHNS, CDR2 SASEGT. CDR3 sequence: CASSQGREESDTQYF. Here the CDR3 DNA reads TGTGCCAGCAGCCAGGGGCGGGAGGAGTCAGATACGCAGTATTTT.

This clonotype was seen at least ten times. The chain links TRBV27 to TRBJ2-7; TRBD1 matches 9 bases. The CDR3 has 17 residues. Germline assignment: CDR1 MNHEY and CDR2 SMNVEV (reference sequence). V was pared by 3 bases and J by 2 bases, with 11 bases of the junction left unmatched. This CDR3 is CASSFRFSRDRAYEQYF. The CDR3, as DNA: TGTGCCAGCAGTTTTAGGTTTTCGAGGGACAGGGCCTACGAGCAGTACTTC.

As for this clonotype: One base away lies a much larger clone, so this may be a sequencing read error. The V call is TRBV13, the J call TRBJ2-1, with 8 bases lining up with TRBD2. V trimming: 6 bases; J trimming: 8 bases; junction bases outside the gene matches: 12. The CDR3 sequence is 15 residues long. Looked up from germline, CDR1 is PRHDT and CDR2 is FYEKMQ (reference sequence). The CDR3 DNA sequence: TGTGCCAGCAGTCGGCGAGGGCGGGGGGCCTATGAGCAGTTCTTC. Protein: CASSRRGRGAYEQFF.

This clonotype was recorded at least ten times. The chain carries TRBV7-9 and TRBJ2-5; 10 bases are a match to TRBD1. J was trimmed by 5 bases and V by 5 bases; bases with no gene match: 8. The CDR3 contains 15 residues. Per the germline V gene, CDR1 is SEHNR and CDR2 is FQNEAQ (reference sequence). In DNA form, the CDR3 reads TGTGCCAGCAGCCCCTGGACAGGGGGAGGCGAGACCCAGTACTTC. Translation gives CASSPWTGGGETQYF.

Many counts were recorded for this clonotype. The chain employs TRBV29-1 and TRBJ1-2; 8 bases line up with TRBD1. The ends lost 6 bases at V and 5 bases at J; junction bases unmatched: 14. CDR1 is SQVTM, CDR2 ANQGSEA, per germline. The CDR3 has 15 residues. CDR3 nucleotide sequence: TGCAGCGTCGATCAGGGCAGGGGGCTCCTATATGGCTACACCTTC. Protein: CSVDQGRGLLYGYTF. The entire variable domain, with the rest obtained from reference TRBV29-1 and TRBJ1-2, is as follows: SAVISQKPSRDICQRGTSLTIQCQVDSQVTMMFWYRQQPGQSLTLIATANQGSEATYESGFVIDKFPISRPNLTFSTLTVSNMSPEDSSIYLCSVDQGRGLLYGYTFGSGTRLTVV.

This clonotype was picked up a small number of times. The chain combines TRBV19 with TRBJ2-4; D gene unclear. Trimming removed 6 bases at V and 0 bases at J, with 18 bases between. The CDR3 sequence is 17 residues long. Germline CDR1 reads LNHDA; CDR2 reads SQIVND (reference sequence). CDR3 region: CASRSNTARVAKNIQYF. The CDR3 DNA reads TGTGCCAGTAGGTCAAATACAGCACGAGTAGCCAAAAACATTCAGTACTTC. The whole variable domain, remainder taken from reference TRBV19 and TRBJ2-4, is DGGITQSPKYLFRKEGQNVTLSCEQNLNHDAMYWYRQDPGQGLRLIYYSQIVNDFQKGDIAEGYSVSREKKESFPLTVTSAQKNPTAFYLCASRSNTARVAKNIQYFGAGTRLSVL.

At least ten counts were recorded for this clonotype. This chain uses TRBV5-1 with TRBJ2-5; 10 bases are a match to TRBD2. The CDR3 runs to 16 residues. Germline assignment: CDR1 SGHRS and CDR2 YFSETQ. V trimming: 0 bases; J trimming: 2 bases; junction bases outside the gene matches: 4. CDR3 amino acids: CASSLGVAGGQETQYF. The CDR3, as DNA: TGCGCCAGCAGCTTGGGGGTAGCGGGGGGACAAGAGACCCAGTACTTC.

J is TRBJ2-4 and V is TRBV6-5, with unresolved D. Trimming left V 2 bases short and J 8 bases short, with 16 bases between. Germline V gene data show CDR1 as MNHEY and CDR2 as SVGAGI. The CDR3 consists of 15 residues. The CDR3 loop reads CASSYAARPGYIQYF. DNA of the CDR3: TGTGCCAGCAGTTACGCTGCCCGTCCGGGTTACATTCAGTACTTC.

This clonotype was counted many times. In DNA, the CDR3 is TGTGCCATCAGTGGGGGGCAGGGAGGGGGCAATCAGCCCCAGCATTTT. This encodes CAISGGQGGGNQPQHF. V is TRBV10-3 and J is TRBJ1-5, with a possible D match to TRBD1 (6 bases). The V end was cut by 4 bases, the J end by 2 bases, with 15 bases between. Germline CDR1 and CDR2: ENHRY and SYGVKD. The CDR3 runs 16 residues.

This clonotype showed up many times. This chain links TRBV25-1 with TRBJ1-4, with 11 bases identical to TRBD1. The germline gives CDR1 MGHDK, CDR2 SYGVNS. V shed 1 base, J shed 13 bases, and the junction held 8 bases outside the gene matches. The CDR3 spans 15 residues. This CDR3 reads CASSEFVSGTGGLFF. The DNA of the CDR3 is TGTGCCAGCAGTGAATTTGTCTCTGGGACAGGGGGACTGTTTTTT.

This clonotype was detected many times. The V gene is TRBV7-9, the J gene TRBJ1-3; D uncertain. Trimming removed 6 bases from V and 4 bases from J, with 10 bases in between. Germline V gene lookup returns CDR1 SEHNR and CDR2 FQNEAQ (reference sequence). This CDR3 has 13 residues. CDR3 in DNA: TGTGCCAGCAGTTCGTACGGGGGAAACACCATATATTTT. Amino acid sequence: CASSSYGGNTIYF. Full variable domain (outside the CDR3, taken from reference TRBV7-9 and TRBJ1-3): DTGVSQNPRHKITKRGQNVTFRCDPISEHNRLYWYRQTLGQGPEFLTYFQNEAQLEKSRLLSDRFSAERPKGSFSTLEIQRTEQGDSAMYLCASSSYGGNTIYFGEGSWLTVV.

In its sample, this clonotype was seen a few times. Possible read error: a much larger clone is one base away. The chain employs TRBV6-5 and TRBJ2-2; D not certain. The CDR3 has 15 amino acids. The ends were cut back, 5 bases at V and 7 bases at J, with 17 bases in the middle. Germline V CDR1 and CDR2: MNHEY, SVGAGI. The CDR3 DNA is TGTGCCAGCAGTCACCAGCAAGTCCGAAACGGGGAGCTGTTTTTT. It encodes CASSHQQVRNGELFF.

In this sample, this clonotype turned up many times. The chain uses TRBV7-3 and TRBJ2-7; TRBD2 might be the D (5 bases). V dropped 5 bases and J dropped 6 bases, with 23 bases sitting between them. This CDR3 spans 16 amino acids. The V gene's germline CDR1 is SGHTA and CDR2 FQGTGA. The DNA for the CDR3 is TGTGCCAGCAGCCTGGACCCGCGGGCTGGTAATTCCGAGCAGTACTTC. Translation gives CASSLDPRAGNSEQYF.

This chain links TRBV28 with TRBJ2-5; the D gene is possibly TRBD2 (7 bases). CDR1 is MDHEN and CDR2 is SYDVKM in the germline V gene. This CDR3 is 12 amino acids long. V was clipped by 8 bases and J by 4 bases, with 11 bases between them. The CDR3 region has the DNA TGTGCCAGCCTAGGGGGGGCAGAGACCCAGTACTTC. Translating gives CASLGGAETQYF.

This clonotype was found many times. This sequence joins TRBV18 and TRBJ1-3; no clear D gene. The CDR3 sequence is 13 residues long. The germline V gene encodes CDR1 KGHSH and CDR2 LQKENI. Trimming removed 2 bases at V and 4 bases at J, with 6 bases between. This CDR3 is CASSPFRGNTIYF. The CDR3 nucleotides are TGTGCCAGCTCACCATTCCGGGGAAACACCATATATTTT.

This clonotype appeared a few times. This may come from a read error, since a much larger clone is one base off. The CDR3 here is CASGQPGRNTGELFF. CDR3 DNA sequence: TGTGCCAGCGGGCAACCGGGACGGAACACCGGGGAGCTGTTTTTT. This sequence joins TRBV6-1 and TRBJ2-2; D assignment may be TRBD1 or TRBD2 (5 bases each). Germline V gene data show CDR1 as MNHNS and CDR2 as SASEGT. The CDR3 totals 15 residues. The V end was cut by 8 bases, the J end by 1 base, with 14 bases between.

This clonotype has a count of ten or more. The chain uses TRBV7-9 and TRBJ2-7, with 9 nucleotides matching TRBD2. Germline lookup yields CDR1 SEHNR and CDR2 FQNEAQ (reference sequence). The CDR3 has 15 amino acids. Unmatched junction bases numbered 3, after V lost 1 base and J lost 2 bases. The CDR3 coding sequence is TGTGCCAGCAGCTTAGAAGCTAGCGGGACCTACGAGCAGTACTTC. It translates to CASSLEASGTYEQYF.